This T cell receptor (beta chain) was sequenced for a study of T cell responses to AZD1222 COVID-19 vaccine. This table comes from immunoSEQ multiplex PCR, and its TCRdb copy is limited to in-frame clones, with some not included. Among 150,000 to 200,000 clones, about 90% were seen once, and the ten largest hold 1.3%. Points from the study as a whole: Nearly half of unique spike-specific TCRs reportedly avoided B.1.351 and B.1.1.7 mutated regions. Clonal diversity was possibly underestimated, and white British individuals and females predominated among donors. Spike-specific TCR breadth and depth both grew after two AZD1222 doses.

Comments on this clone: Antigen unknown.

The CDR3 length is 17 residues. Trimming removed 3 bases from V and 0 bases from J; junction bases left unmatched: 7. Germline lookup yields CDR1 SGHTA and CDR2 FQGTGA. The chain employs TRBV7-3 and TRBJ2-2, with TRBD2 matching 7 bases. The source of this sequence is an adult who received the AZD1222 COVID-19 vaccine. The sample here was peripheral blood, taken 28 days after the second AZD1222 dose. This chain's CDR3 is CASSFSGPTPNTGELFF. The CDR3 DNA reads as TGTGCCAGCAGCTTTAGCGGGCCGACTCCGAACACCGGGGAGCTGTTTTTT.